The 21 T cell receptor beta chains below come from one sample, sequenced in a study of beta chain features in type 1 diabetes. The isolated RNA, all of it, was reverse transcribed, so expressed TCRB transcripts were what got sequenced. Profiling relied on immunoSEQ multiplex PCR, and the TCRdb table lists in-frame clones only, not all of them. The sample lists roughly 180,000 clones, 10% to 15% occurring once. Sequenced material: central memory CD4+ T cells from blood. These receptors came from a woman between 18 and 30 years old in good health.

Points on this clone: Other nucleotide sequences in the sample specify the same CDR3. V and J are TRBV29-1 and TRBJ1-5; 9 bases align to TRBD1. The CDR3 covers 13 residues. The J segment lost 3 bases and the V segment lost 6 bases, leaving 3 bases of the junction unmatched. Germline-derived CDR1 and CDR2 are SQVTM and ANQGSEA. CDR3 sequence (DNA): TGCAGCGTGACAGGGGGGGACAATCAGCCCCAGCATTTT. Protein product: CSVTGGDNQPQHF.

The table lists this clone with a few counts. CDR3 protein: CATSRAGSSTDTQYF. In DNA, the CDR3 is TGTGCCACCAGCAGAGCAGGATCTAGCACAGATACGCAGTATTTT. The V gene is TRBV15, the J gene TRBJ2-3, with no clear D. Germline V CDR1 and CDR2: LNHNV, YYDKDF (reference sequence). Trimming removed 1 base at V and 0 bases at J, with 8 bases between. This CDR3 spans 15 amino acids.

J is TRBJ2-5 and V is TRBV10-3, with 9 bases lining up with TRBD1. The CDR3 extends over 14 amino acids. Germline loops: CDR1 ENHRY, CDR2 SYGVKD. V was pared by 8 bases and J by 3 bases, with 7 bases of the junction left unmatched. The CDR3 spells CAIDGGTGKETQYF. The DNA of the CDR3 is TGTGCCATCGATGGCGGGACAGGGAAAGAGACCCAGTACTTC.

The sample holds a few counts of this clone. This chain uses TRBV30 with TRBJ1-5, with D perhaps TRBD1 (6 bases). Germline V gene lookup returns CDR1 GTSNPN and CDR2 SVGIG (reference sequence). Trimming stripped 2 bases from V and 7 bases from J, with 15 bases between. This CDR3 has 14 residues. In DNA form, the CDR3 reads TGTGCCTGGAGTCCAGGACAGTTAAGACAGCCCCAGCATTTT. This sequence encodes CAWSPGQLRQPQHF.

This clone appeared a few times. The chain combines TRBV30 with TRBJ2-5; TRBD2 might be the D (6 bases). The CDR3 is made up of 14 amino acids. Germline CDR1 reads GTSNPN; CDR2 reads SVGIG (reference sequence). V shed 0 bases and J shed 6 bases, with 14 bases lying between them. DNA of the CDR3: TGTGCCTGGAGTGTAGGAGGGATCTCTAAGACCCAGTACTTC. Translation: CAWSVGGISKTQYF. The complete variable domain, with remaining parts taken from reference TRBV30 and TRBJ2-5, reads SQTIHQWPATLVQPVGSPLSLECTVEGTSNPNLYWYRQAAGRGLQLLFYSVGIGQISSEVPQNLSASRPQDRQFILSSKKLLLSDSGFYLCAWSVGGISKTQYFGPGTRLLVL.

In its sample, this clone was seen a few times. This sequence joins TRBV30 and TRBJ2-7; TRBD2 matches at 8 bases. Germline loops: CDR1 GTSNPN, CDR2 SVGIG (reference sequence). CDR3 length: 15 residues. After removal of 1 base from V and 2 bases from J, the junction contained 7 bases not matched to a gene. The CDR3 region is CAWSEGPGLAYEQYF. Here the CDR3 DNA reads TGTGCCTGGAGTGAAGGGCCGGGACTAGCCTACGAGCAGTACTTC.

The chain employs TRBV6-1 and TRBJ1-5; 9 bases map to TRBD1. In germline, CDR1 is MNHNS, CDR2 SASEGT. CDR3 size: 14 residues. V lost 5 bases to trimming and J lost 6 bases; unmatched junction nucleotides: 5. The CDR3 DNA follows: TGTGCCAGCAGTACAGGGGGCCGAGGTCAGCCCCAGCATTTT. Amino acids: CASSTGGRGQPQHF.

V is TRBV27 and J is TRBJ2-7; 11 positions match TRBD1. V trimming: 6 bases; J trimming: 3 bases; junction bases outside the gene matches: 1. The CDR3 is 13 amino acids. Looked up from germline, CDR1 is MNHEY and CDR2 is SMNVEV (reference sequence). The chain's CDR3 is CASRGTGGYEQYF. CDR3 coding DNA: TGTGCCAGCAGGGGGACAGGGGGCTACGAGCAGTACTTC.

The gene calls are TRBV5-4 and TRBJ2-1; perhaps TRBD1 as D (5 bases). This CDR3 is 13 amino acids long. Per germline, CDR1 SGHNT and CDR2 YYREEE (reference sequence). The ends were cut back, 0 bases at V and 8 bases at J, with 9 bases in the middle. The CDR3: CASSLAKGYEQFF. CDR3 bases: TGTGCCAGCAGCTTGGCCAAGGGGTATGAGCAGTTCTTC.

On this clone itself: The sample holds other DNA sequences that translate to the same CDR3. The CDR3 protein is CASSLGAGTDTQYF. The CDR3 DNA is TGTGCCAGCAGCTTAGGCGCGGGGACAGATACGCAGTATTTT. The chain links TRBV7-2 to TRBJ2-3; D is possibly TRBD2 (6 bases). Deletions cut 1 base from V and 3 bases from J, with 8 bases between. The CDR3 runs 14 residues. CDR1 and CDR2 from the germline V gene are SGHTA and FQGNSA.

This clone was observed many times. V usage is TRBV7-2 and J usage is TRBJ2-2, with D possibly TRBD1 on 6 matching bases. Trimming left V 4 bases short and J 8 bases short, with 17 bases between. This CDR3 is 15 amino acids long. The germline V gene has CDR1 SGHTA and CDR2 FQGNSA. The DNA of the CDR3 is TGTGCCAGCAGCTCCCAGGTGGGGGCTTCGGGGGAGCTGTTTTTT. This translates into CASSSQVGASGELFF.

This rearrangement joins TRBV19 to TRBJ2-1, with 13 bases lining up with TRBD2. Per germline, CDR1 LNHDA and CDR2 SQIVND (reference sequence). V lost 6 bases, J lost 1 base, and 6 bases stayed unmatched. The CDR3 has 17 residues. The CDR3 region is CASSRSTSGRSYNEQFF. The CDR3, as DNA: TGTGCCAGTAGCCGATCGACTAGCGGGAGGTCCTACAATGAGCAGTTCTTC.

This clone has a handful of counts. The genes are TRBV7-3 and TRBJ2-5; D may be TRBD2 (5 bases). Trimming removed 2 bases from V and 5 bases from J, with 12 bases in between. Germline CDR1 and CDR2: SGHTA and FQGTGA. This CDR3 has 14 amino acids. The CDR3 here is CASSLAPSTETQYF. The CDR3 DNA is TGTGCCAGCAGCTTAGCTCCTAGCACGGAGACCCAGTACTTC.

V gene TRBV28 combines with J gene TRBJ1-2; 10 bases match TRBD1. Germline assignment: CDR1 MDHEN and CDR2 SYDVKM. V gave up 5 bases and J gave up 7 bases; unmatched junction bases: 4. This CDR3 comprises 13 residues. CDR3 sequence: CASSLRQGAGYTF. As DNA, the CDR3 is TGTGCCAGCAGTCTCAGACAGGGGGCTGGCTACACCTTC.

This clone was seen only a few times. The chain joins TRBV23-1 to TRBJ1-4; 8 bases are shared with TRBD1. TRBV23-1 is treated as an ORF (open reading frame) with a function not yet certain. CDR3 length: 13 amino acids. Trimming at V came to 8 bases and at J to 4 bases, leaving 3 bases not matched to a gene. As DNA, the CDR3 is TGCGCCAGCGACAGGGGACGTAATGAAAAACTGTTTTTT. It translates to CASDRGRNEKLFF.

The chain is built from TRBV2 and TRBJ2-3; 7 bases line up with TRBD1. There are 14 residues in the CDR3. Trimming cost V 6 bases and J 2 bases; bases outside gene matches: 5. Germline V CDR1 and CDR2: SNHLY, FYNNEI. Here the CDR3 DNA reads TGTGCCAGCAGACGACAGGGCCCCACAGATACGCAGTATTTT. Protein product: CASRRQGPTDTQYF. Full variable domain (missing parts from reference TRBV2 and TRBJ2-3): EPEVTQTPSHQVTQMGQEVILRCVPISNHLYFYWYRQILGQKVEFLVSFYNNEISEKSEIFDDQFSVERPDGSNFTLKIRSTKLEDSAMYFCASRRQGPTDTQYFGPGTRLTVL.

The table lists this clone with a few counts. The gene calls are TRBV9 and TRBJ2-5; 8 nucleotides match TRBD1. CDR1 is SGDLS and CDR2 is YYNGEE in the germline V gene. The CDR3 runs to 16 residues. Unmatched junction bases numbered 12, after V lost 3 bases and J lost 5 bases. This CDR3 reads CASSARGAGGRETQYF. The CDR3 nucleotides are TGTGCCAGCAGCGCGAGGGGGGCAGGGGGCCGGGAGACCCAGTACTTC.

V usage is TRBV29-1 and J usage is TRBJ2-1; 7 bases are shared with TRBD2. The junction had 8 bases not matched to a gene; V was cut back by 3 bases and J by 6 bases. The CDR3 spans 14 residues. Germline assignment: CDR1 SQVTM and CDR2 ANQGSEA. In DNA form, the CDR3 reads TGCAGCGTTGACCTAGCGGACCCGGGCAATGAGCAGTTCTTC. It is translated as CSVDLADPGNEQFF.

This clone was observed a few times. This chain links TRBV28 with TRBJ2-7; 7 nucleotides line up with TRBD1. CDR3 length: 16 residues. The V segment lost 4 bases and the J segment 3 bases; nucleotides outside the gene matches: 12. Germline loops: CDR1 MDHEN, CDR2 SYDVKM. The CDR3 protein is CASSYDQGVRFYEQYF. The CDR3 coding sequence is TGTGCCAGCAGTTACGATCAGGGGGTTCGCTTCTACGAGCAGTACTTC.

The rearrangement joins TRBV5-5 to TRBJ2-1; no clear D. V dropped 1 base and J dropped 9 bases, with 14 bases sitting between them. From germline, CDR1 is SGHKS and CDR2 YYEKEE (reference sequence). CDR3 length equals 14 residues. The DNA of the CDR3 is TGTGCCAGCAGCTTGTCGGTCCACCGTCCTGAGCAGTTCTTC. It encodes CASSLSVHRPEQFF.

This clone was seen a handful of times. The genes are TRBV30 and TRBJ2-3, with 14 bases matching TRBD2. This CDR3 region has 18 residues. Germline CDR1 is GTSNPN and CDR2 is SVGIG (reference sequence). Trimming at V came to 3 bases and at J to 0 bases, leaving 8 bases not matched to a gene. The CDR3 loop reads CAWRTSGRVRGSTDTQYF. The CDR3 nucleotides are TGTGCCTGGAGGACTAGCGGGAGGGTAAGGGGAAGCACAGATACGCAGTATTTT.